Listed below are T cell receptor beta chains from one sample, sequenced in a study of cytomegalovirus exposure and HLA in healthy donors. The repertoire was sequenced with immunoSEQ multiplex PCR; TCRdb's copy has only in-frame clones and lacks some. The table shows 150,000 or so clones, with over 65% occurring only once. Sequenced: PBMCs. These receptor sequences come from a man between 40 and 49 years old in good health and CMV-seropositive. Both conserved end residues are part of each CDR3.

TRBJ2-5	13	TRBV10-2	CASSWTSEETQYF
TRBJ1-6	14	TRBV29-1	CSVRAGLSGSPLHF
.	12	TRBV2	CASKELLYEQYF
TRBJ2-7	15	TRBV4-2	CASSQGSRVSDEQYF
TRBJ1-5	14	TRBV18	CASSPTGNYQPQHF
TRBJ1-2	16	TRBV28	CASSLGRTKVDYGYTF
TRBJ2-7	12	TRBV15	CATSRGHREQYF
TRBJ2-2	17	TRBV7-9	CASSYARSSLNTGELFF
TRBJ2-5	15	TRBV28	CASSRTSGSQETQYF
TRBJ2-1	15	TRBV9	CASSVEGQSYNEQFF
TRBJ2-3	14	TRBV7-2	CASSLGVSTDTQYF
TRBJ2-7	15	TRBV4-2	CASSQGLAMGYEQYF
TRBJ2-3	16	TRBV7-2	CASSLSRTSSTDTQYF
TRBJ1-1	16	TRBV15	CATSRGADIPNTEAFF
TRBJ1-5	16	TRBV18	CASSREGRLSNQPQHF
TRBJ2-7	16	TRBV5-6	CASSLSGGQTRNEQYF